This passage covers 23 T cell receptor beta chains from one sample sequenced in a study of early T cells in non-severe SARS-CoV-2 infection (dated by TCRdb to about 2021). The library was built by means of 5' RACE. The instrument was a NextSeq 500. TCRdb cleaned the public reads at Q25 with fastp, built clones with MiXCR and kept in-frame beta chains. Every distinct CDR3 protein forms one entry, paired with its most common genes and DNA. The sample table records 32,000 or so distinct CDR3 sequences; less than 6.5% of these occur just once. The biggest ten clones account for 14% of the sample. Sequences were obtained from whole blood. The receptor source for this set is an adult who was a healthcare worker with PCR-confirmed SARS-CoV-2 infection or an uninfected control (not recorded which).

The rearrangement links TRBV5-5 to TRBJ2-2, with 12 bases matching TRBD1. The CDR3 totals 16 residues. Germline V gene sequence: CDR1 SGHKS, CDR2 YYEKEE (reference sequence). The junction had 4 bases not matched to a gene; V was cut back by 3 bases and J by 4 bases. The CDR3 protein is CASSWGQGAATGELFF. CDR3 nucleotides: TGTGCCAGCAGCTGGGGACAGGGGGCGGCCACCGGGGAGCTGTTTTTT.

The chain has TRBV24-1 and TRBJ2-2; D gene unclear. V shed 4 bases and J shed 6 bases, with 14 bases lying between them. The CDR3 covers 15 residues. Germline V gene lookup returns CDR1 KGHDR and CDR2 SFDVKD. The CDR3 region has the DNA TGTGCCACCAGTGACGTAGTACAAGGTGCCGGGGAGCTGTTTTTT. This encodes CATSDVVQGAGELFF.

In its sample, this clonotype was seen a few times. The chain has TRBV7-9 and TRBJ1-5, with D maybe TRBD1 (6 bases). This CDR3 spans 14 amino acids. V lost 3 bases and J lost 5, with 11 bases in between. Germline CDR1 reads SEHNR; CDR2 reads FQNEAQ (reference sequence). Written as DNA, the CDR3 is TGTGCCAGCAGCTTGGAAGGGGGAGATCAGCCCCAGCATTTT. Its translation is CASSLEGGDQPQHF. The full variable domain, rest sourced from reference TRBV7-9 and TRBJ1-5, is DTGVSQNPRHKITKRGQNVTFRCDPISEHNRLYWYRQTLGQGPEFLTYFQNEAQLEKSRLLSDRFSAERPKGSFSTLEIQRTEQGDSAMYLCASSLEGGDQPQHFGDGTRLSIL.

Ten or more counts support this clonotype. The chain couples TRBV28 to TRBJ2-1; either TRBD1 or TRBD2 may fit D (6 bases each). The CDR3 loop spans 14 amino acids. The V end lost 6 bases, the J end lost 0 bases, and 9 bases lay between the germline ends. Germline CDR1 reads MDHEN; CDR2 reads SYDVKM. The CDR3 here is CASRGGFSYNEQFF. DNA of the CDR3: TGTGCCAGCAGAGGGGGGTTCTCCTACAATGAGCAGTTCTTC.

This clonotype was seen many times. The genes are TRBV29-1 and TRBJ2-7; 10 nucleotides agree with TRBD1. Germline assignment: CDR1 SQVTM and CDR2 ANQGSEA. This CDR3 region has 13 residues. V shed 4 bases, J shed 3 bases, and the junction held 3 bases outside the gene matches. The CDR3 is CSVADRGDYEQYF. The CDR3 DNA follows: TGCAGCGTTGCGGACAGGGGGGACTACGAGCAGTACTTC.

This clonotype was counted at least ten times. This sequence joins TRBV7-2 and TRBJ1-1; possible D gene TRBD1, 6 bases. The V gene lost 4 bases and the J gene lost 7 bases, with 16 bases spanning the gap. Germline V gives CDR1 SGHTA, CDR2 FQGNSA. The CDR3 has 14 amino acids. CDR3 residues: CASSSPGGGLEAFF. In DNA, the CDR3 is TGTGCCAGCAGCTCCCCCGGGGGGGGCCTTGAAGCTTTCTTT.

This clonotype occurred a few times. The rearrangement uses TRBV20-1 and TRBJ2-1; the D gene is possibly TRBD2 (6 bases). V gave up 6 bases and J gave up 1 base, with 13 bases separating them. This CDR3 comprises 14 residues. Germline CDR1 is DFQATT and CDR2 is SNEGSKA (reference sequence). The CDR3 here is CSASWGRSYNEQFF. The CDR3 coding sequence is TGCAGTGCCAGCTGGGGGAGGTCCTACAATGAGCAGTTCTTC.

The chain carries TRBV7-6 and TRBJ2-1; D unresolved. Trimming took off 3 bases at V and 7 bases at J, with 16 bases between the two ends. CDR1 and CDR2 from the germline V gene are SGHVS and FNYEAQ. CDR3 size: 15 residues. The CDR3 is CASSFLGPAKNEQFF. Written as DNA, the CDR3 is TGTGCCAGCAGCTTTCTCGGCCCAGCGAAGAATGAGCAGTTCTTC.

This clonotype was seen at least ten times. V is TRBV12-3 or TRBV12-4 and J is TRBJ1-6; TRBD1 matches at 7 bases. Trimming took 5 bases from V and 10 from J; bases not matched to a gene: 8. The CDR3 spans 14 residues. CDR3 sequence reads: CASSRTGDGSPLHF. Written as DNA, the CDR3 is TGTGCCAGCAGTCGAACAGGGGACGGGTCACCCCTCCACTTT.

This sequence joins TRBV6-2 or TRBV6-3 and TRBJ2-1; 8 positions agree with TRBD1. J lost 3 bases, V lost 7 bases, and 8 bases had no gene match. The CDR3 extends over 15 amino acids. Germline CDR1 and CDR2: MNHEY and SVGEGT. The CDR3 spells CASTLDRGIYNEQFF. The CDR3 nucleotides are TGTGCCAGCACCCTCGACAGGGGCATCTACAATGAGCAGTTCTTC.

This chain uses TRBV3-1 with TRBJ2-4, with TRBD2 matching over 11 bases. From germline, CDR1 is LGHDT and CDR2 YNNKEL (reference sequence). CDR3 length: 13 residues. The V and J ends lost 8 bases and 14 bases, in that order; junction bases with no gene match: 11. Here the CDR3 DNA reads TGTGCCAGCGCCAAAATAGCGGGGGGGCCTAAGTACTTC. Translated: CASAKIAGGPKYF.

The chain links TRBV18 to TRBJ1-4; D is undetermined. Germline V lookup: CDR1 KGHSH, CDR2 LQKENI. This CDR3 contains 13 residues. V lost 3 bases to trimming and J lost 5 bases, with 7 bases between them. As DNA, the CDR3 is TGTGCCAGCTCACCCCGACGGAATGAAAAACTGTTTTTT. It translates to CASSPRRNEKLFF.

The CDR3 DNA sequence: TGTGCCAGCAGCCAAGATGGAGCGTTGACAAACACCATATATTTT. It specifies CASSQDGALTNTIYF. This chain uses TRBV3-1 with TRBJ1-3; D remains ambiguous. Germline V gene sequence: CDR1 LGHDT, CDR2 YNNKEL (reference sequence). The CDR3 runs to 15 residues. V lost 0 bases, J lost 6 bases, and 12 bases lay in between.

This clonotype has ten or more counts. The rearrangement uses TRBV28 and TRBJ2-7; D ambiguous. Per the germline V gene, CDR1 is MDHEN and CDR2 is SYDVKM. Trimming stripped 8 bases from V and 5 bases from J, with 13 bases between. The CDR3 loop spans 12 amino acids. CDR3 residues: CASLRPPNEQYF. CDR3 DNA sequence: TGTGCCAGCCTCAGGCCCCCCAACGAGCAGTACTTC.

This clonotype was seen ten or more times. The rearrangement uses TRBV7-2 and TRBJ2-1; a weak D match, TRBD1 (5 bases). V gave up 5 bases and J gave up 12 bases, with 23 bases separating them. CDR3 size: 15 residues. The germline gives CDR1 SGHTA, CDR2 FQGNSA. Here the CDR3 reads CASSPAVTREVGQFF. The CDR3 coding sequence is TGTGCCAGCAGCCCCGCCGTGACCAGGGAAGTAGGGCAGTTCTTC.

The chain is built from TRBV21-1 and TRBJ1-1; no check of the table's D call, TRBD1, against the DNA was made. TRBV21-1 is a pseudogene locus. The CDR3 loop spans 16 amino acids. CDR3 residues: CASSKGPTGSIAEAFF. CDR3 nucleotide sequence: TGTGCCAGCAGCAAAGGACCGACAGGGAGTATAGCTGAAGCTTTCTTT.

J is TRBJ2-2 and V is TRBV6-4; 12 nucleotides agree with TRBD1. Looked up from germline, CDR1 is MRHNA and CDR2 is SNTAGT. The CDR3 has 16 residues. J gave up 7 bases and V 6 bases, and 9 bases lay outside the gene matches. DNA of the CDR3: TGTGCCAGCAGCCCGGGACAGGGGGCCGGGAGCGGGGAGCTGTTTTTT. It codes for CASSPGQGAGSGELFF.

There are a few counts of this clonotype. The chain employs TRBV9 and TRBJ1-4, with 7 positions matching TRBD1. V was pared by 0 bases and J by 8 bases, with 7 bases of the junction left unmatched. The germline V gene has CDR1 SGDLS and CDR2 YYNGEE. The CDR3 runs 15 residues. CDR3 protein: CASSVDGTETEKLFF. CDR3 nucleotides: TGTGCCAGCAGCGTAGACGGGACAGAGACGGAAAAACTGTTTTTT.

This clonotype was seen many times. The CDR3 nucleotides read TGCAGTGCTAGACCGCCGGACGGGTACGAGCAGTACTTC. It codes for CSARPPDGYEQYF. The chain is built from TRBV20-1 and TRBJ2-7; the D is unclear. In germline, CDR1 is DFQATT, CDR2 SNEGSKA (reference sequence). The CDR3 sequence is 13 residues long. V lost 2 bases and J 4 bases, leaving 12 bases between the germline ends.

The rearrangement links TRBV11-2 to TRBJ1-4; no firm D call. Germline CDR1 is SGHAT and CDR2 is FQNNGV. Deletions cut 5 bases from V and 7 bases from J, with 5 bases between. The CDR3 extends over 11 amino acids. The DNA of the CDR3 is TGTGCCAGCAGCCAAAGTGAAAAACTGTTTTTT. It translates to CASSQSEKLFF.

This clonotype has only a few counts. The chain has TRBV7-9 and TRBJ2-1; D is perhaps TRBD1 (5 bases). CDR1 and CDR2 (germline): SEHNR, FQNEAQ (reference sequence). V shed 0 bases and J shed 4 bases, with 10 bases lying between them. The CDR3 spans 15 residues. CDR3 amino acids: CASSLAQGRYNEQFF. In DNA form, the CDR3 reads TGTGCCAGCAGCTTAGCCCAGGGAAGGTACAATGAGCAGTTCTTC.

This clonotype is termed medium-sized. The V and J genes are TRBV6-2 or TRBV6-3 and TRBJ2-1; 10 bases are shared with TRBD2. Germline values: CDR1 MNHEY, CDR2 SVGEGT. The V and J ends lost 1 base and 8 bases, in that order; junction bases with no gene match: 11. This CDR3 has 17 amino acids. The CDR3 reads CASSYLGRGLANDEQFF. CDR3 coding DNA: TGTGCCAGCAGTTACTTAGGTCGGGGACTAGCGAATGATGAGCAGTTCTTC.

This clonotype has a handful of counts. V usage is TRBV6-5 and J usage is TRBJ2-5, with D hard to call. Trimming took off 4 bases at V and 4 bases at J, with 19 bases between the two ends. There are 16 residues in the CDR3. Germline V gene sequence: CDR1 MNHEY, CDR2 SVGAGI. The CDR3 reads CASSFLGQLGPETQYF. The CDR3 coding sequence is TGTGCCAGCAGTTTCCTGGGCCAATTAGGTCCAGAGACCCAGTACTTC.